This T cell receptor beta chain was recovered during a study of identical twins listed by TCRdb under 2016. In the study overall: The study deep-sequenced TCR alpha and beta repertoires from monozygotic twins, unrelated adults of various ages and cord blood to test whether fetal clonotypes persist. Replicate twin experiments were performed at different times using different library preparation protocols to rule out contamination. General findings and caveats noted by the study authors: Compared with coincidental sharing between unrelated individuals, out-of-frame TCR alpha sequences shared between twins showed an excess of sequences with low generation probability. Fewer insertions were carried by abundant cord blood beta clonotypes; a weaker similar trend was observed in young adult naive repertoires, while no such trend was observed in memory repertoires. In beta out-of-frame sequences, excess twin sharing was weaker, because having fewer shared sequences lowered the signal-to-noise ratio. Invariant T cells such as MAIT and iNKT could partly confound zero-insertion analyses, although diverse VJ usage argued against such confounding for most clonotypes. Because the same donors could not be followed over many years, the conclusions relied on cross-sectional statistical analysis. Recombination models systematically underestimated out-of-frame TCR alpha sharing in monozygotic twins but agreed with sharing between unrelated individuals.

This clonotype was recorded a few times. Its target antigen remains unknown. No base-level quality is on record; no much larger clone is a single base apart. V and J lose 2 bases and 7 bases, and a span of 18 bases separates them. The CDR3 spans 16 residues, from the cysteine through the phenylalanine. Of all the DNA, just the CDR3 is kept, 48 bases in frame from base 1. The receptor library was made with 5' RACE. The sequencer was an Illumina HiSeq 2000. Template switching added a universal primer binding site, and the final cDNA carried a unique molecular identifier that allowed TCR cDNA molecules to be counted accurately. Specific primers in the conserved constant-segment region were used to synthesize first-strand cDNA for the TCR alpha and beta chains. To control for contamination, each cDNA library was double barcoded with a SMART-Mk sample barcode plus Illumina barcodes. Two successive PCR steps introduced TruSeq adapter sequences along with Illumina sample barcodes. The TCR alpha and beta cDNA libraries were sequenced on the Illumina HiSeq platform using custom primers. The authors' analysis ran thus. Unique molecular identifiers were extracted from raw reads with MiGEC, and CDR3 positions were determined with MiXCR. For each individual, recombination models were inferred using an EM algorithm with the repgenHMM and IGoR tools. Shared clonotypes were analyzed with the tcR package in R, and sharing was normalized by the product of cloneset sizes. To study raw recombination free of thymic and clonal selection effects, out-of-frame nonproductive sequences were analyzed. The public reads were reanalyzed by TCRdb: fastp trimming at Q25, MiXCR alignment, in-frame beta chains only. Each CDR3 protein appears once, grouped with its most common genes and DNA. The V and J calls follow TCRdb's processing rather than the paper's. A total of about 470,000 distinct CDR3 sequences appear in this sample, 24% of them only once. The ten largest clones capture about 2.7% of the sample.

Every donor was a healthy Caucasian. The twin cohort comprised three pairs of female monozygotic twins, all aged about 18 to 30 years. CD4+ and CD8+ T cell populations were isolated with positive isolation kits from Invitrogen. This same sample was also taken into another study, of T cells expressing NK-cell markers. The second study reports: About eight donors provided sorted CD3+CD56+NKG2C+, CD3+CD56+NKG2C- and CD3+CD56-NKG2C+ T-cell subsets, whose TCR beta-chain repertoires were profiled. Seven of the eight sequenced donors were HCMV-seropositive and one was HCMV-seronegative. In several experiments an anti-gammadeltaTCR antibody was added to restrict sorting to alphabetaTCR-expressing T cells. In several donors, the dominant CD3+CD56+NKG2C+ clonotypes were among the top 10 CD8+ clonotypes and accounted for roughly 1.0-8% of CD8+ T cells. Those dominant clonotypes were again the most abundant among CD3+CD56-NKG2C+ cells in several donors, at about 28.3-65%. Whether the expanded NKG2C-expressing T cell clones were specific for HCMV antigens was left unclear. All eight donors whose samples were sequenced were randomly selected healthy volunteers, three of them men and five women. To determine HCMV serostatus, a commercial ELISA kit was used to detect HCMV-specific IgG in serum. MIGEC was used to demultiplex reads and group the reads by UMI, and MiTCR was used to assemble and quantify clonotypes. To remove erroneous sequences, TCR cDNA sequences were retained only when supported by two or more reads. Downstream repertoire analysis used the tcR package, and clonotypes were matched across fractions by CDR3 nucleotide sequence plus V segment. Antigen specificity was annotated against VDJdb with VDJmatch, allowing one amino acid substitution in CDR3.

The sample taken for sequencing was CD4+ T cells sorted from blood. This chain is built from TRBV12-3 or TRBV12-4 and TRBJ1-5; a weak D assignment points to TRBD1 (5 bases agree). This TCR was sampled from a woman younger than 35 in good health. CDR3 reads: CASSLKSLGRNQPQHF. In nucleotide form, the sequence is TGTGCCAGCAGTTTAAAGAGTTTGGGACGTAACCAGCCCCAGCATTTT.